The next 21 T cell receptor beta chains were all read from a single sample in a study of T cell repertoires in cytomegalovirus infection. MiXCR, applied by TCRdb to the reads, yields one record per CDR3 protein. Seen here are around 740,000 distinct CDR3 sequences, 35% to 45% observed once, and the top ten hold 2.8%. The specimen was PBMCs. The receptors shown here come from a human donor in good health (CMV status not recorded). Some clones in this sample may be carry-over from other donors' samples.

The V gene is TRBV12-3 or TRBV12-4, the J gene TRBJ2-2, with TRBD1 matching 7 bases. The J segment lost 11 bases and the V segment lost 4 bases, leaving 4 bases of the junction unmatched. The CDR3 loop spans 12 amino acids. The CDR3 region has the DNA TGTGCCAGCAGTTCTTGGACAGGAGAGCTGTTTTTT. It yields the protein CASSSWTGELFF.

The chain uses TRBV28 and TRBJ1-3; D is unclear. The length of the CDR3 is 15 residues. Germline lookup yields CDR1 MDHEN and CDR2 SYDVKM. Trimming removed 1 base from V and 0 bases from J, with 7 bases in between. CDR3 residues: CASSLSGPSGNTIYF. The CDR3 DNA is TGTGCCAGCAGTTTATCCGGACCCTCTGGAAACACCATATATTTT.

This clonotype was seen only a few times. The chain is built from TRBV6-2 or TRBV6-3 and TRBJ2-1; unclear D gene. CDR1 and CDR2 (germline): MNHEY, SVGEGT. Deletions cut 2 bases from V and 2 bases from J, with 13 bases between. This CDR3 is 16 amino acids long. CDR3 region: CASSYGPANPYNEQFF. CDR3 DNA sequence: TGTGCCAGCAGTTACGGTCCAGCGAACCCCTACAATGAGCAGTTCTTC.

This clonotype has just a few counts. The chain links TRBV19 to TRBJ1-5; D ambiguous. Trimming took off 1 base at V and 3 bases at J, with 16 bases between the two ends. The CDR3 spans 17 residues. CDR1 is LNHDA, CDR2 SQIVND, per germline (reference sequence). The CDR3 reads CASSIVLSGLPNQPQHF. CDR3 nucleotide sequence: TGTGCCAGTAGTATAGTGCTTTCAGGTCTTCCCAATCAGCCCCAGCATTTT.

The table lists this clonotype with a few counts. The gene calls are TRBV6-5 and TRBJ2-1, with 13 bases matching TRBD2. This CDR3 comprises 15 residues. Per germline, CDR1 MNHEY and CDR2 SVGAGI. V lost 6 bases to trimming and J lost 7 bases; unmatched junction nucleotides: 6. CDR3 DNA: TGTGCCAGCAGCCACGGGACTAGCGGGAAAAATGAGCAGTTCTTC. This encodes CASSHGTSGKNEQFF.

This chain joins TRBV15 and TRBJ1-5, with a tentative D call TRBD1 (5 bases). This CDR3 contains 13 residues. Germline V gene data show CDR1 as LNHNV and CDR2 as YYDKDF (reference sequence). V was shortened by 3 bases and J by 6 bases, with 9 bases between the two germline ends. CDR3 bases: TGTGCCACCAGCAGGGGGGGGGGTCAGCCCCAGCATTTT. Its protein is CATSRGGGQPQHF.

This clonotype occurred many times. V is TRBV6-6 and J is TRBJ1-1; D is ambiguous. The germline V gene has CDR1 MNHNY and CDR2 SVGAGI (reference sequence). The V end was cut by 0 bases, the J end by 6 bases, with 11 bases between. This CDR3 region has 14 residues. This chain's CDR3 is CASSYSSVYAEAFF. Here the CDR3 DNA reads TGTGCCAGCAGTTACTCGTCAGTTTACGCTGAAGCTTTCTTT.

This clonotype was detected a few times. The rearrangement joins TRBV28 to TRBJ1-1; D remains unclear. The CDR3 consists of 16 residues. V lost 5 bases and J 1 base, leaving 17 bases between the germline ends. Germline values: CDR1 MDHEN, CDR2 SYDVKM. CDR3 sequence reads: CASSPAGGPENTEAFF. The DNA for the CDR3 is TGTGCCAGCAGTCCCGCCGGTGGACCGGAGAACACTGAAGCTTTCTTT. The full variable domain, completed using reference TRBV28 and TRBJ1-1, is DVKVTQSSRYLVKRTGEKVFLECVQDMDHENMFWYRQDPGLGLRLIYFSYDVKMKEKGDIPEGYSVSREKKERFSLILESASTNQTSMYLCASSPAGGPENTEAFFGQGTRLTVV.

The J gene is TRBJ1-2, the V gene TRBV5-6; no clear D. The V and J ends lost 4 bases and 1 base respectively, with 11 bases between them. The germline gives CDR1 SGHDT, CDR2 YYEEEE. This CDR3 contains 14 residues. CDR3 amino acids: CASSTLGSNYGYTF. The CDR3 nucleotides are TGTGCCAGCAGCACTTTGGGCAGTAACTATGGCTACACCTTC.

The chain uses TRBV29-1 and TRBJ1-1; D might be TRBD1 (5 bases). The CDR3 is 14 amino acids. Germline V gene sequence: CDR1 SQVTM, CDR2 ANQGSEA. Trimming removed 6 bases from V and 5 bases from J, with 19 bases in between. CDR3 in DNA: TGCAGCGTCCCGGGAGGGGATGGGAAAACTGAAGCTTTCTTT. Encoded protein: CSVPGGDGKTEAFF.

This clonotype was counted a few times. The CDR3 sequence: CASSWEGKGAKNIQYF. Here the CDR3 DNA reads TGTGCCAGCAGTTGGGAGGGGAAGGGTGCCAAAAACATTCAGTACTTC. The chain uses TRBV27 and TRBJ2-4; 7 bases agree with TRBD2. Germline-derived CDR1 and CDR2 are MNHEY and SMNVEV (reference sequence). The CDR3 extends over 16 amino acids. V gave up 4 bases and J gave up 1 base; unmatched junction bases: 7.

The gene calls are TRBV4-2 and TRBJ2-1; 11 bases line up with TRBD2. Per the germline V gene, CDR1 is LGHNA and CDR2 is YNFKEQ. J was trimmed by 0 bases and V by 1 base; bases with no gene match: 2. The CDR3 consists of 17 residues. The CDR3 DNA reads as TGTGCCAGCAGCCAAGCTACTAGCGGGAGCTCCTACAATGAGCAGTTCTTC. This sequence encodes CASSQATSGSSYNEQFF.

This clonotype has more than one count but fewer than ten. This chain connects TRBV12-3 or TRBV12-4 to TRBJ2-5; D might be TRBD1 (5 bases). There are 15 residues in the CDR3. V lost 3 bases and J 3 bases, leaving 14 bases between the germline ends. The CDR3 loop reads CASSLGSGRKETQYF. DNA of the CDR3: TGTGCCAGCAGTTTGGGCTCAGGGCGAAAAGAGACCCAGTACTTC.

This clonotype has more than one count but fewer than ten. V and J are TRBV6-5 and TRBJ2-2; either TRBD1 or TRBD2 may fit D (5 bases each). Germline CDR1 is MNHEY and CDR2 is SVGAGI. Trimming pared 0 bases from V and 14 bases from J, leaving 19 bases between. This CDR3 is built from 15 residues. The CDR3 reads CASSYSEPAYRGLFF. The CDR3 DNA sequence: TGTGCCAGCAGTTACTCGGAACCGGCGTATCGGGGCCTGTTTTTT.

The sample holds many counts of this clonotype. The chain recombines TRBV28 with TRBJ2-5; a possible D gene is TRBD2 (5 bases). Looked up from germline, CDR1 is MDHEN and CDR2 is SYDVKM. The CDR3 has 16 residues. V was cut by 2 bases and J by 2 bases, with 15 bases left in between. The CDR3: CASSLHPGLIQETQYF. The CDR3 DNA follows: TGTGCCAGCAGTTTACACCCGGGATTGATACAAGAGACCCAGTACTTC.

The table lists this clonotype with a count of one. This chain links TRBV20-1 with TRBJ2-7, with 8 bases identical to TRBD2. This CDR3 is built from 13 residues. J lost 6 bases, V lost 5 bases, and 9 bases had no gene match. Germline lookup yields CDR1 DFQATT and CDR2 SNEGSKA (reference sequence). CDR3 in amino acids: CSAVRPGGIEQYF. The CDR3, as DNA: TGCAGTGCTGTTCGCCCGGGGGGGATCGAGCAGTACTTC.

A few counts support this clonotype. This chain joins TRBV6-5 and TRBJ2-2; D remains unclear. The CDR3 is 14 amino acids. Germline V CDR1 and CDR2: MNHEY, SVGAGI. With 0 bases removed from V and 4 bases from J, the gap between germline ends came to 6 bases. CDR3 DNA: TGTGCCAGCAGTTACTCGTTTCGCACCGGGGAGCTGTTTTTT. Translating gives CASSYSFRTGELFF.

This clonotype occurred a few times. The V call is TRBV28, the J call TRBJ1-5; 8 positions agree with TRBD1. After removal of 7 bases from V and 7 bases from J, the junction contained 6 bases not matched to a gene. The CDR3 sequence is 13 residues long. Germline V CDR1 and CDR2: MDHEN, SYDVKM. For the CDR3, the DNA is TGTGCCAGCAAATCCAGGGGGCGACAGCCCCAGCATTTT. It codes for CASKSRGRQPQHF.

This clonotype was counted a few times. The chain links TRBV20-1 to TRBJ1-1, with TRBD1 matching 7 bases. Germline V gene lookup returns CDR1 DFQATT and CDR2 SNEGSKA (reference sequence). This CDR3 spans 14 amino acids. The V segment lost 3 bases and the J segment 3 bases; nucleotides outside the gene matches: 7. CDR3 loop: CSARATGSHTEAFF. In DNA, the CDR3 is TGCAGTGCTAGGGCGACAGGGTCCCACACTGAAGCTTTCTTT.

This clonotype has a handful of counts. This chain connects TRBV24-1 to TRBJ1-1, with 7 bases aligning to TRBD1. In germline, CDR1 is KGHDR, CDR2 SFDVKD. The CDR3 sequence is 14 residues long. The trim removed 7 bases at V and 1 base at J, leaving 5 bases unmatched. CDR3 in DNA: TGTGCCACCAGAGAACAGGGGAAGAACACTGAAGCTTTCTTT. It is translated as CATREQGKNTEAFF.

The chain recombines TRBV28 with TRBJ1-4, with TRBD1 as a possible D gene (6 bases). The length of the CDR3 is 15 residues. The germline V gene has CDR1 MDHEN and CDR2 SYDVKM. V was trimmed by 6 bases and J by 6 bases, leaving 17 bases between them. CDR3 in DNA: TGTGCCAGCAGGGAAGTCCGGGGGCCGGATGAAAAACTGTTTTTT. Translating it yields CASREVRGPDEKLFF.